This TCR beta chain comes out of a study of blood T cell repertoires in COVID-19. Study as a whole: The United States, Italy and Spain supplied acute and convalescent COVID-19 samples. The analysed material was cDNA or gDNA that came from T cells, B-cell-depleted T cells, or PBMCs.

Original methodology: It was from reference gene primer amplification that nucleated cell counts were estimated. The repertoire was sequenced with immunoSEQ multiplex PCR; TCRdb's copy has only in-frame clones and lacks some. V and J calls plus clone size are reproduced from that table; the DNA served to infer D and trimming. Of about 67,000 clones in the sample, over 70% were seen once. In its sample, this clone was seen once. The CDR3 covers 13 residues. Germline loops: CDR1 SNHLY, CDR2 FYNNEI. Losses at the gene ends were 4 bases for V and 10 bases for J; bases not matched to a gene: 7. Sequenced material: peripheral blood. The gene calls are TRBV2 and TRBJ1-1, with 9 bases lining up with TRBD1. The TCR comes from a man between 45 and 60 years old with active COVID-19. The CDR3 spells CASSVKGQGRAFF. For the CDR3, the DNA is TGTGCCAGCAGTGTAAAAGGACAGGGGAGAGCTTTCTTT.